This T cell receptor beta chain was found in a study of tumor-infiltrating lymphocytes in primary liver carcinoma. At the level of the study: Patients included men and women of 30 to 69 years.

The study co-extracted DNA and RNA from roughly 20-30 mg of unsorted bulk tissue. Total RNA amounting to roughly 450 ng was the source from which TCR beta cDNA was made with a constant-region primer. Slightly modified ARM-PCR with three nested multiplex PCR rounds yielded TCR beta libraries. The first two PCR rounds used TRBV1-TRBV30 primers with a Cbeta primer, around 10 cycles each. TCRdb re-analysed the multiplex PCR reads in MiXCR, keeping a single row per CDR3 protein. The sample lists tens of thousands of distinct CDR3 sequences, approximately 69% occurring once. The V gene's germline CDR1 is SGHDT and CDR2 YYEEEE. The CDR3 covers 13 residues. This clonotype has a single count. A junction boundary mismatches the germline segment, possibly from a read error.

The sequence came from a man aged 40-50 years with primary liver carcinoma and hepatitis B virus infection. V usage is TRBV5-6 and J usage is TRBJ1-1; TRBD1 is a possible D gene (5 bases). Sequencing input: tumor-adjacent normal liver tissue. The CDR3 DNA reads TGTGCCAACCGAGGGACGGACCTCAATGAAGTTTTCTTT. This encodes CANRGTDLNEVFF.